The 9 T cell receptor beta chains reported below all come from one sample, sequenced in a study of blood T cell repertoires in COVID-19. This table comes from immunoSEQ multiplex PCR, and its TCRdb copy is limited to in-frame clones, with some not included. Here the sample spans some 250,000 clones, over 75% being singletons. Sequencing was done on a sample of PBMCs or T cells enriched from blood (not recorded which). Receptor source: a woman aged 45-65 years who had recovered from COVID-19.

This clone was picked up a small number of times. The chain carries TRBV28 and TRBJ1-2; D gene uncertain. Germline CDR1 is MDHEN and CDR2 is SYDVKM. V dropped 6 bases and J dropped 8 bases, with 22 bases sitting between them. The CDR3 sequence is 15 residues long. The CDR3 sequence: CASSDLPGSPRGYTF. Here the CDR3 DNA reads TGTGCCAGCAGCGACCTTCCCGGGTCCCCAAGGGGCTACACCTTC.

The rearrangement joins TRBV5-1 to TRBJ2-7, with TRBD1 matching over 7 bases. The germline V gene has CDR1 SGHRS and CDR2 YFSETQ. V lost 3 bases, J lost 9 bases, and 6 bases stayed unmatched. This CDR3 is 12 amino acids long. The CDR3 sequence is CASSSGQPRQYF. For the CDR3, the DNA is TGCGCCAGCAGCTCGGGACAGCCAAGGCAGTACTTC.

The chain recombines TRBV11-3 with TRBJ2-5; 7 positions match TRBD1. The CDR3 spans 12 residues. Per the germline V gene, CDR1 is SGHNT and CDR2 is YENEEA. Trimming removed 5 bases from V and 3 bases from J; junction bases left unmatched: 0. In DNA, the CDR3 is TGTGCCAGCAGCGGACAGGAAGAGACCCAGTACTTC. Its protein product is CASSGQEETQYF.

The chain has TRBV27 and TRBJ1-4, with 8 bases fitting TRBD1. Germline V gene data show CDR1 as MNHEY and CDR2 as SMNVEV (reference sequence). The length of the CDR3 is 13 residues. V lost 6 bases, J lost 5 bases, and 2 bases stayed unmatched. The CDR3 sequence is CASSYRGNEKLFF. Here the CDR3 DNA reads TGTGCCAGCAGCTACAGGGGGAATGAAAAACTGTTTTTT.

The chain joins TRBV4-1 to TRBJ2-3; TRBD1 aligns across 8 bases. V shed 4 bases, J shed 5 bases, and the junction held 11 bases outside the gene matches. This CDR3 contains 16 residues. Germline V gene lookup returns CDR1 MGHRA and CDR2 YSYEKL. The CDR3 spells CASSLTGQGAGDTQYF. CDR3 nucleotides: TGCGCCAGCAGCCTGACCGGACAGGGTGCGGGAGATACGCAGTATTTT.

This chain connects TRBV5-1 to TRBJ2-3; D possibly corresponds to TRBD1 (6 bases). Deletions cut 4 bases from V and 4 bases from J, with 13 bases between. This CDR3 has 14 amino acids. Germline V CDR1 and CDR2: SGHRS, YFSETQ. The CDR3 sequence is CASSRQASADTQYF. The CDR3 nucleotides are TGCGCCAGCAGCCGACAGGCATCTGCAGATACGCAGTATTTT.

This clone occurred a few times. The chain has TRBV18 and TRBJ1-1; TRBD1 agrees at 9 bases. This CDR3 contains 16 residues. Per germline, CDR1 KGHSH and CDR2 LQKENI. Unmatched junction bases numbered 7, after V lost 0 bases and J lost 5 bases. For the CDR3, the DNA is TGTGCCAGCTCACCACCGAAAGGGACAGGGTCGACTGAAGCTTTCTTT. The encoded protein is CASSPPKGTGSTEAFF.

This chain connects TRBV5-1 to TRBJ2-5; 9 bases agree with TRBD1. J gave up 4 bases and V 4 bases, and 2 bases lay outside the gene matches. Germline CDR1 and CDR2: SGHRS and YFSETQ. CDR3 length: 13 residues. CDR3 bases: TGCGCCAGCAGCAAGACAGGGGGAGAGACCCAGTACTTC. Translated: CASSKTGGETQYF.

The rearrangement links TRBV10-1 to TRBJ2-3, with 9 bases matching TRBD2. The CDR3 has 16 residues. Germline V lookup: CDR1 WNHNN, CDR2 SYGVQD (reference sequence). V shed 0 bases, J shed 2 bases, and the junction held 3 bases outside the gene matches. CDR3 amino acids: CASSESLAGFTDTQYF. The CDR3 DNA follows: TGCGCCAGCAGTGAGTCCCTAGCGGGGTTCACAGATACGCAGTATTTT.